This T cell receptor beta chain was sequenced for a study of blood T cell repertoires in COVID-19 (TCRdb year 2020). For context, the study as a whole: Samples covering the acute and convalescent phases of COVID-19 were provided by collaborators in the United States, Italy and Spain. The prospective study material was composed of cDNA or gDNA derived from T cells, B-cell-depleted T cells, or PBMCs. The dataset comprised deeply sampled blood TCRbeta repertoires from subjects exposed to, actively infected with, or recovered from COVID-19. The repertoires were released in a freely available public database meant as a resource for research on the immune response to SARS-CoV-2. The samples were drawn from two sources: the first 160 participants of the ongoing ImmuneRACE study, and 1,200 or so subjects contributed by 6 global collaborators. A de-identified subject ID, COVID-19 status, age in years and sex were almost always included in the sample metadata. Where HLA class I and class II types were available, the types were taken from metadata supplied by the sample provider, not from assay-based typing. Results the study describes overall, beyond this receptor: The amount of clinical and demographic metadata varied by source and participant and was provided uncurated.

TCRbeta CDR3 regions were amplified from genomic DNA using the immunoSEQ Assay, a bias-controlled multiplex PCR. Per the authors' processing: The number of nucleated cells in each sample was estimated by amplification of reference gene primers within the assay. Sequence reads were collapsed and filtered to measure the absolute abundance of every unique TCRbeta CDR3 rearrangement. For each sample, productive Simpson clonality was calculated as the square root of Simpson's diversity index over productive rearrangements. TCRdb's version of the immuneACCESS table is confined to in-frame rearrangements and falls short of the full clone set. An unresolved V gene accounts for under half of the shortfall where checked; the remainder is of unknown origin. V, J and clone size were drawn from that table, and D and trimming were deduced from the DNA. The sample contains 200,000 to 300,000 clones, 70% to 90% of them found a single time. The biggest ten clones account for around 4% of the sample.

CDR1 and CDR2 are drawn from the germline V gene: MNHEY, SVGAGI. V sheds 11 bases and J sheds 0 bases, leaving 11 bases between their ends. There are 12 amino acids in the CDR3, from cysteine to phenylalanine inclusive. CDR3 DNA is the only sequence kept; it has 36 bases, read in frame from the first base. Collaborating institutions collected whole blood in K2EDTA tubes following their own protocols. For TCRbeta analysis, collaborator samples were shipped as frozen whole blood, as isolated PBMCs, or as DNA extracted from either sample type. Comment on this clone: Its specific antigen is unknown. No much larger clonotype is one base removed from it; base qualities were not supplied.

This receptor was obtained from a man aged 45-60 years with acute or convalescent COVID-19. The sequenced material came from peripheral blood. The chain is made from TRBV6-5 and TRBJ2-7, with no confident D gene call. In nucleotides, the sequence is TGTGCCGCTAGTAATCCCTCCTACGAGCAGTACTTC. Its protein is CAASNPSYEQYF.